Detailed here is one TCR beta chain. The antigen is undetermined. The entry originates in a study of response to subunit inactivated influenza vaccine. Study observations and caveats: Authors suggested each seasonal flu vaccination may recruit only limited numbers of new T cells.

TCRdb reanalysed the RT-PCR reads using MiXCR and keeps one entry per CDR3 protein. The sample records roughly 520,000 distinct CDR3 sequences, less than 30% being singletons. There are 15 residues in the CDR3. J was trimmed by 0 bases and V by 5 bases; bases with no gene match: 5. Germline loops: CDR1 SGHRS, CDR2 YFSETQ. The receptor's source is a man aged 50 or older who received an inactivated influenza vaccine. The specimen was CD4+ T cells sorted from PBMCs, collected around 5 days after vaccination. The V gene is TRBV5-1, the J gene TRBJ2-3, with 8 bases aligning to TRBD2. CDR3 in DNA: TGCGCCAGCAGTGATCCTAGCGGGAGCACAGATACGCAGTATTTT. Translating gives CASSDPSGSTDTQYF.